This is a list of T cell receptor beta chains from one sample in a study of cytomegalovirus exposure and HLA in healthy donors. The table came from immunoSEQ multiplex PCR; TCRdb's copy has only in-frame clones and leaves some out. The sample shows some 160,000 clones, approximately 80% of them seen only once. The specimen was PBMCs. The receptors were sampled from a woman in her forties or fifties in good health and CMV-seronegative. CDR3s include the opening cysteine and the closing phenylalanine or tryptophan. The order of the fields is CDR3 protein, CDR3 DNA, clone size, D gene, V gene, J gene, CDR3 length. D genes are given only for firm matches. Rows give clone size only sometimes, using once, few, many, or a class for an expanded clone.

CASSFFWEEVTAYEQYF	TGTGCTAGCAGCTTTTTTTGGGAGGAAGTTACAGCCTACGAGCAGTACTTC	few	-	TRBV7-7	TRBJ2-7	17
CASSPPLASGYREQYF	TGTGCCAGCTCACCACCCCTAGCGTCTGGCTATAGGGAGCAGTACTTC	few	-	TRBV18	TRBJ2-7	16
CASSDDGVGYTF	TGTGCCAGCAGCGACGACGGAGTTGGCTACACCTTC	-	-	TRBV2	TRBJ1-2	12
CARSSSRARDTRNQPQHF	TGTGCCAGAAGCTCGAGCCGGGCCCGGGACACTCGCAATCAGCCCCAGCATTTT	once	-	TRBV5-3	TRBJ1-5	18
CASSPRTEPYNEQFF	TGCGCCAGCAGCCCAAGGACTGAGCCTTACAATGAGCAGTTCTTC	-	-	TRBV5-1	TRBJ2-1	15
CASSLRLAGGGEQFF	TGTGCCAGCAGCTTAAGACTAGCGGGGGGTGGTGAGCAGTTCTTC	-	TRBD2	TRBV5-6	TRBJ2-1	15
CASSLWGAGELFF	TGTGCCAGCAGCTTATGGGGGGCCGGGGAGCTGTTTTTT	-	-	TRBV7-9	TRBJ2-2	13
CASSGRQTGNTIYF	TGTGCCAGCAGTGGTCGACAGACCGGAAACACCATATATTTT	-	-	TRBV28	TRBJ1-3	14
CASAGLRFYEQYF	TGTGCCAGCGCCGGACTTCGCTTTTACGAGCAGTACTTC	-	-	TRBV28	TRBJ2-7	13
CASSSLSGGPTEAFF	TGTGCCAGCAGCTCCCTCAGCGGGGGACCCACTGAAGCTTTCTTT	-	-	TRBV7-6	TRBJ1-1	15
CASSATGTGAYEQYF	TGTGCCAGCAGCGCCACAGGGACAGGGGCCTACGAGCAGTACTTC	-	TRBD1	TRBV9	TRBJ2-7	15
CASSSTSSLGGETQYF	TGTGCCAGCAGCTCTACCTCTTCCTTGGGGGGAGAGACCCAGTACTTC	-	-	TRBV5-4	TRBJ2-5	16
CASSPGIPYGYTF	TGTGCCAGCAGCCCAGGGATCCCCTATGGCTACACCTTC	-	-	TRBV7-9	TRBJ1-2	13
CATSSERYNQPQYF	TGTGCCACCAGCAGCGAGAGGTACAATCAGCCCCAGTATTTT	-	-	TRBV15	TRBJ2-3	14
CASSGTLAGGGEQYF	TGTGCCAGCAGCGGCACACTAGCGGGGGGGGGTGAGCAGTACTTC	-	TRBD2	TRBV9	TRBJ2-7	15
CASSWGLYEQYF	TGTGCCAGCAGCTGGGGCCTCTACGAGCAGTACTTC	-	-	TRBV7-9	TRBJ2-7	12
CASSFSGRVYEQYF	TGTGCCAGCAGCTTTAGCGGGAGGGTCTACGAGCAGTACTTC	-	TRBD2	TRBV27	TRBJ2-7	14
CASRPTGNRRNTIYF	TGTGCCAGCAGACCCACAGGGAATAGAAGAAACACCATATATTTT	-	-	TRBV7-2	TRBJ1-3	15
CASSWEGLGTGELFF	TGTGCCAGCAGCTGGGAGGGGTTGGGCACCGGGGAGCTGTTTTTT	-	TRBD2	TRBV5-5	TRBJ2-2	15
CASSWTTARKPYGYTF	TGTGCCAGCAGCTGGACGACAGCAAGAAAACCCTATGGCTACACCTTC	-	-	TRBV5-4	TRBJ1-2	16
CAGIQGTEAFF	TGTGCCGGAATTCAGGGGACTGAAGCTTTCTTT	-	-	TRBV6-1	TRBJ1-1	11
CASRRGQISNQPQHF	TGTGCCAGCAGAAGGGGACAGATTAGCAATCAGCCCCAGCATTTT	few	TRBD1	TRBV28	TRBJ1-5	15
CASSQGAGLGSYNEQFF	TGTGCCAGCAGCCAAGGAGCGGGGTTGGGCTCCTACAATGAGCAGTTCTTC	-	TRBD2	TRBV14	TRBJ2-1	17
CASSRRQGSYEQYF	TGTGCCAGCAGTCGAAGACAGGGGTCCTACGAGCAGTACTTC	-	TRBD1	TRBV6-6	TRBJ2-7	14
CASSLGYGGLVEETQYF	TGTGCCAGCAGCTTGGGTTACGGTGGACTAGTCGAGGAGACCCAGTACTTC	-	TRBD2	TRBV5-4	TRBJ2-5	17
CASRAMGGASNQPQHF	TGTGCCAGCAGAGCCATGGGAGGAGCCAGCAATCAGCCCCAGCATTTT	-	-	TRBV28	TRBJ1-5	16
CASSQWGDVNTEAFF	TGTGCCAGCAGCCAATGGGGGGATGTGAACACTGAAGCTTTCTTT	-	-	TRBV28	TRBJ1-1	15
CASSLHGTGTDTQYF	TGCGCCAGCAGCCTCCACGGGACAGGCACAGATACGCAGTATTTT	-	TRBD1	TRBV4-1	TRBJ2-3	15
CSVALAEPDTQYF	TGCAGCGTTGCCCTGGCGGAGCCAGATACGCAGTATTTT	-	-	TRBV29-1	TRBJ2-3	13
CASGPYRGNYGYTF	TGTGCTAGTGGTCCATACAGGGGGAACTATGGCTACACCTTC	few	TRBD1	TRBV12-5	TRBJ1-2	14
CASSLSGQGTSTDTQYF	TGTGCCAGCAGCTTGTCGGGACAGGGAACTAGCACAGATACGCAGTATTTT	-	TRBD1	TRBV5-4	TRBJ2-3	17
CASSPRQGGSNQPQHF	TGTGCCAGCAGCCCCAGACAGGGTGGAAGCAATCAGCCCCAGCATTTT	-	TRBD1	TRBV7-6	TRBJ1-5	16
CAVPGQFNEKLFF	TGTGCCGTGCCGGGACAGTTTAATGAAAAACTGTTTTTT	-	TRBD1	TRBV28	TRBJ1-4	13
CASSVVSRVGTGELFF	TGTGCCAGCAGCGTAGTAAGCAGGGTCGGCACCGGGGAGCTGTTTTTT	-	-	TRBV9	TRBJ2-2	16
CASSRTATGYESPLHF	TGCGCCAGCAGCCGGACCGCGACAGGGTATGAATCACCCCTCCACTTT	-	TRBD1	TRBV5-1	TRBJ1-6	16
CASSLGGDSSYEQYF	TGTGCCAGCAGCTTAGGAGGGGACAGCTCCTACGAGCAGTACTTC	-	TRBD1	TRBV13	TRBJ2-7	15
CASSLYSGSGANVLTF	TGTGCCAGCAGTTTATACTCCGGCTCTGGGGCCAACGTCCTGACTTTC	-	-	TRBV28	TRBJ2-6	16
CASSLSYEQYF	TGTGCCAGCAGCCTCTCCTACGAGCAGTACTTC	-	-	TRBV27	TRBJ2-7	11
CASSKQGRQYSPLHF	TGTGCCAGTAGTAAACAGGGCCGTCAGTATTCACCCCTCCACTTT	-	-	TRBV19	TRBJ1-6	15
CASRTDTYSNQPQHF	TGTGCCAGCAGAACGGACACCTATAGCAATCAGCCCCAGCATTTT	-	-	TRBV28	TRBJ1-5	15
CASMGQYNEQFF	TGTGCCAGTATGGGACAGTACAATGAGCAGTTCTTC	-	TRBD1	TRBV19	TRBJ2-1	12
CSVGQGKVYEQYF	TGCAGCGTTGGACAGGGGAAGGTCTACGAGCAGTACTTC	-	TRBD1	TRBV29-1	TRBJ2-7	13
CASSFRDTEAFF	TGTGCCAGCAGCTTCAGGGACACTGAAGCTTTCTTT	-	-	TRBV11-2	TRBJ1-1	12
CASSSSDREETQYF	TGTGCCAGCAGTAGCTCGGACAGAGAAGAGACCCAGTACTTC	-	-	TRBV6-5	TRBJ2-5	14
CASSPRAVDTIYF	TGTGCCAGCAGCCCCAGGGCGGTTGACACCATATATTTT	-	-	TRBV7-6	TRBJ1-3	13
CASTSREIYNEQFF	TGTGCCAGCACCTCAAGGGAGATCTACAATGAGCAGTTCTTC	-	-	TRBV2	TRBJ2-1	14
CASSLRGWKATAYGYTF	TGTGCCAGCAGTTTAAGAGGTTGGAAGGCGACAGCTTATGGCTACACCTTC	few	-	TRBV27	TRBJ1-2	17
CASSPGVGQGVYEQYF	TGTGCCAGCAGCCCCGGGGTCGGACAGGGAGTTTACGAGCAGTACTTC	-	TRBD1	TRBV5-4	TRBJ2-7	16
CASSPLGGRGETQYF	TGTGCCAGCTCACCGCTGGGCGGGAGAGGCGAGACCCAGTACTTC	-	TRBD2	TRBV18	TRBJ2-5	15
CASRSDGTGSAGYTF	TGTGCCAGCAGATCAGACGGGACAGGGTCTGCCGGCTACACCTTC	-	TRBD1	TRBV2	TRBJ1-2	15
CATYLGEGGYTEAFF	TGTGCCACCTACCTAGGGGAGGGTGGGTACACTGAAGCTTTCTTT	-	-	TRBV6-5	TRBJ1-1	15
CASSLGGQGVNEQFF	TGTGCCAGCAGTTTAGGGGGACAGGGTGTTAATGAGCAGTTCTTC	-	TRBD1	TRBV5-4	TRBJ2-1	15
CASSDPRGDFLSGYTF	TGTGCCAGTAGTGATCCTCGGGGGGACTTCCTTTCCGGCTACACCTTC	few	-	TRBV19	TRBJ1-2	16
CASSPFSSSSYNEQFF	TGCGCCAGCAGCCCGTTCTCCTCGAGCTCCTACAATGAGCAGTTCTTC	-	-	TRBV5-1	TRBJ2-1	16
CASSLFSPRTSRISGANVLTF	TGTGCCAGCAGTTTATTTTCCCCCCGGACTAGCAGGATCTCTGGGGCCAACGTCCTGACTTTC	-	TRBD2	TRBV27	TRBJ2-6	21
CASSPSYTEAFF	TGTGCCAGCAGCCCATCATACACTGAAGCTTTCTTT	once	-	TRBV11-2	TRBJ1-1	12
CASSLDIQGRETQYF	TGTGCCAGCAGCTTAGACATACAGGGGCGAGAGACCCAGTACTTC	few	TRBD1	TRBV11-2	TRBJ2-5	15
CSVHPPDREQFF	TGCAGCGTCCACCCTCCGGACAGGGAGCAGTTCTTC	few	TRBD1	TRBV29-1	TRBJ2-1	12
CASSPSGAYYEQYF	TGTGCCAGCAGCCCATCAGGGGCCTACTACGAGCAGTACTTC	-	-	TRBV2	TRBJ2-7	14